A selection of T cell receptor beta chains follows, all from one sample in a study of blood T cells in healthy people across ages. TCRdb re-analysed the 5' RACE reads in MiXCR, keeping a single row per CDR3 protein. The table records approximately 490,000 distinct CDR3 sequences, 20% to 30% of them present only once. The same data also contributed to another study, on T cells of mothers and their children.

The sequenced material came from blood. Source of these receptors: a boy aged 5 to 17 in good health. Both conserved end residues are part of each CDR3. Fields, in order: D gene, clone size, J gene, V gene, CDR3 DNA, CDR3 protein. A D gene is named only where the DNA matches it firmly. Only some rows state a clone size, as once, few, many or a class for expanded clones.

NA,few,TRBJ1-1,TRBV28,TGTGCCAGCAGTTTGATGCCTCCGAGGCAGCGGAACACTGAAGCTTTCTTT,CASSLMPPRQRNTEAFF
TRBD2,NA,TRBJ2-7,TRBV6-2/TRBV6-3,TGTGCCAGCAGTCTCCGACTAGCGGGACCCTACGAGCAGTACTTC,CASSLRLAGPYEQYF
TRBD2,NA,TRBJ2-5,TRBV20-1,TGCAGTGCTCGCCCACTACTAGCGCAACCACAAGAGACCCAGTACTTC,CSARPLLAQPQETQYF
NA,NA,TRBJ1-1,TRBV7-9,TGTGCCAGCAGCCCTTGGTTCTCGCAGGAGAACACTGAAGCTTTCTTT,CASSPWFSQENTEAFF
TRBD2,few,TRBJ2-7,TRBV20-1,TGCAGTGCTAGAATTCTAAATAGCGGGGGCACCTACGAGCAGTACTTC,CSARILNSGGTYEQYF
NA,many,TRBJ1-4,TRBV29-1,TGCAGCGCAAGGAGGAGGCCCCGAGATGAAAAACTGTTTTTT,CSARRRPRDEKLFF
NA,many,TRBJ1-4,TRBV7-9,TGTGCCAGCAGCTTAGATGCAACTAATGAAAAACTGTTTTTT,CASSLDATNEKLFF
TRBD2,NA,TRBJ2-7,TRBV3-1,TGTGCCAGCAGCCCGGGAGGGCCGGGCTACGAGCAGTACTTC,CASSPGGPGYEQYF
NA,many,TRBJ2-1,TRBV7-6,TGTGCCAGCAGCTCCCTTTCGGGGGAGGTACACAATGAGCAGTTCTTC,CASSSLSGEVHNEQFF
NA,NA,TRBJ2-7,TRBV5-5,TGTGCCAGCAGCTTGGCCCTGGGCTACTCCTACGAGCAGTACTTC,CASSLALGYSYEQYF
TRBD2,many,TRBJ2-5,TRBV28,TGTGCCAGCAGTTTCTCCCCTGTTGCGGGGGGCTCCTCCTACGAACAGTACTTC,CASSFSPVAGGSSYEQYF
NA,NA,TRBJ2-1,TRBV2,TGTGCCAGCAGTGAAGAACTCCTAAATGAGCAGTTCTTC,CASSEELLNEQFF
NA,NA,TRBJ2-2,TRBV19,TGTGCCAGCCGTGAGGGGCTACAGATAAACACCGGGGAGCTGTTTTTT,CASREGLQINTGELFF
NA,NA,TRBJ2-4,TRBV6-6,TGTGCCAGCAGGGGGGTGGAGGATCTAGCCAAAAACATTCAGTACTTC,CASRGVEDLAKNIQYF
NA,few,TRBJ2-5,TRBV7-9,TGTGCCAGCAGCACGGCTGGAAGCGAAGAGACCCAGTACTTC,CASSTAGSEETQYF
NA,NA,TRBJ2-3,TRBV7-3,TGTGCCAGCAGCTCGGGGCCCTCCGATACGCAGTATTTT,CASSSGPSDTQYF
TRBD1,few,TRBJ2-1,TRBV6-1,TGTGCCAGCACTCTGACAGGGGACTACAATGAGCAGTTCTTC,CASTLTGDYNEQFF
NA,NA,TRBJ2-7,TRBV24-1,TGTGCCACCAGTGATTCGATGGAACACGAGCAGTACTTC,CATSDSMEHEQYF
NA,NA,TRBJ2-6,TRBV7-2,TGTGCCAGCAATAGACAGGACACCTCTGGGGCCAACGTCCTGACTTTC,CASNRQDTSGANVLTF
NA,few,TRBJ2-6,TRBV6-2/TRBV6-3,TGTGCCAGCAGGAGACAGGATAGCTCTAGGGCCAACGTCCTGACTTTC,CASRRQDSSRANVLTF
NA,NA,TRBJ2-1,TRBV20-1,TGCAGTGCTAGAGACCCCGGGACTCAGACCTACAATGAGCAGTTCTTC,CSARDPGTQTYNEQFF
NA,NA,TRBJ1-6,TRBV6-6,TGTGCCAGCAGTTACGTGGAGAATTCACCCCTCCACTTT,CASSYVENSPLHF
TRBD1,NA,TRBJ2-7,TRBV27,TGTGCCAGCAGGGTGGGACAGGGGGCCTACGAGCAGTACTTC,CASRVGQGAYEQYF
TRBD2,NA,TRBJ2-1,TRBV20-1,TGCAGTGCTAGATTGTTAGCGGGAACAGAGGTGTTCTTC,CSARLLAGTEVFF
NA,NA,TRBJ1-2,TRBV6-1,TGTGCCAGCAGTGAGACTACCTGGGGGGTGAAATATGGCTACACCTTC,CASSETTWGVKYGYTF
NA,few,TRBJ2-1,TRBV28,TGTGCCAGCAGTTTTAAATCCTACAATGAGCAGTTCTTC,CASSFKSYNEQFF
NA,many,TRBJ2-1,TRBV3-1,TGTGCCAGCAGCCAAGGATGGACCTTATACAATGAGCAGTTCTTC,CASSQGWTLYNEQFF
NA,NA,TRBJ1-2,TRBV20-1,TGCAGTGCTAGGGGGGACCGGGGCCACTATGGCTACACCTTC,CSARGDRGHYGYTF
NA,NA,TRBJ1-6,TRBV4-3,TGCGCCAGCAGCCCCGATTTGGTGCGGGGGCGATCACCCCTCCACTTT,CASSPDLVRGRSPLHF
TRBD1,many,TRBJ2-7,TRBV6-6,TGTGCCAGCAGTTTCGGACAGGATTCCTACGAGCAGTACTTC,CASSFGQDSYEQYF
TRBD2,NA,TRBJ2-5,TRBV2,TGTGCCAGCACTCACGGGACTAGCGGACTGTACCAAGAGACCCAGTACTTC,CASTHGTSGLYQETQYF
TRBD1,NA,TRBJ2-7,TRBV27,TGTGCCAGCAGTTCAGGACAGGGGGTTGAATACGAGCAGTACTTC,CASSSGQGVEYEQYF
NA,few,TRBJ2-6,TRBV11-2,TGTGCCAGCAGCTTAGGGCAGGGGGCCAACGTCCTGACTTTC,CASSLGQGANVLTF
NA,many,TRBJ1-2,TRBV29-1,TGCAGCGTTCAAGGGACCTTTGATGGCTACACCTTC,CSVQGTFDGYTF
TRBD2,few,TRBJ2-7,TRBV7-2,TGTGCCAGCAGCTTGGGGACTAGCGGGAGATTAGAGCAGTACTTC,CASSLGTSGRLEQYF
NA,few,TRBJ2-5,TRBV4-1,TGCGCCAGCTGCCAAGCCCCCCCAGAGACCCAGTACTTC,CASCQAPPETQYF
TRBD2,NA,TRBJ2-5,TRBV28,TGTGCCAGCAGTCTAATAGCGGGAGTTCAAGAGACCCAGTACTTC,CASSLIAGVQETQYF
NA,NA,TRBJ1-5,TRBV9,TGTGCCAGCAGCTTGGACCCCGGCAGGAATCAGCCCCAGCATTTT,CASSLDPGRNQPQHF
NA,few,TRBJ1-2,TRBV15,TGTGCCACCAGCAGAGTGGCGGGACAAGATAACTATGGCTACACCTTC,CATSRVAGQDNYGYTF
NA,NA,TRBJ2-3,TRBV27,TGTGCCAGCAGTTTAAGGGGGAGCAACACGGATACGCAGTATTTT,CASSLRGSNTDTQYF
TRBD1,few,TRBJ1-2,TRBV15,TGTGCCACCAGCCCTTCGACAGGGGGCGAGGGTGGCTACACCTTC,CATSPSTGGEGGYTF
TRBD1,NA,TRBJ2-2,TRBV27,TGTGCCAGCAGTTTATTAGGACAGGGAAGGAACACCGGGGAGCTGTTTTTT,CASSLLGQGRNTGELFF
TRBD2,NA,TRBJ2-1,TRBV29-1,TGCAGCGTGGGCGGGGGGGTAGGAAATGAGCAGTTCTTC,CSVGGGVGNEQFF
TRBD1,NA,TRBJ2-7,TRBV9,TGTGCCAGCAGCGTAGGGGGGACAGGGGGGTTCTACGAGCAGTACTTC,CASSVGGTGGFYEQYF
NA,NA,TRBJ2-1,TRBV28,TGTGCCAGCAGAAAAGCCTACAATGAGCAGTTCTTC,CASRKAYNEQFF
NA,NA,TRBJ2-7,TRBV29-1,TGCAGCTCGTGGCCCCGGGAGCTCTACGAGCAGTACTTC,CSSWPRELYEQYF
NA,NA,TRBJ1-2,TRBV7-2,TGTGCCAGCAGGCGACTTAGGGGGAAATATGGCTACACCTTC,CASRRLRGKYGYTF
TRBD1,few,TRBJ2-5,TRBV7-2,TGTGCCAGCAGCTTCCAATCCGGGACAGGGAAAGAGACCCAGTACTTC,CASSFQSGTGKETQYF